This T cell receptor beta chain appears in the sequencing data of a study of shared clonotypes between healthy human individuals (dated by TCRdb to 2018 to 2020). Regarding the study in general: The cohort comprised two women and a few men aged 18 to 49 years. For each donor, CD4 naive and CD4 memory were each given three plates, CD8 naive was given two plates, and CD8 memory was given one plate. To estimate repertoire size and how much clonotype sharing occurs between individuals, the study deeply sequenced the blood TCR repertoires of several healthy adults. To increase sequencing depth and limit assay-specific biases, TCR repertoire library preparation and sequencing were carried out by different laboratories using diverse techniques. Between about 0.8 and 8.9 billion PBMCs per donor were obtained by leukapheresis. Broader findings and caveats from the paper: Around 5.4% of naive CD4, more than 3% of naive CD8, 2.3% of memory CD4, and roughly 0.4% of memory CD8 clonotypes were shared across several donors. Pairwise subsampling indicated that sequencing depth was expected to affect the degree of clonotype sharing among donors. Even with the large sequencing depth, rarefaction of the sorted-subset datasets indicated that sequencing was incomplete. Estimated clonotype richness was generally larger for naive than for memory subsets. Because the study included a small number of donors, the genetic and exposure-history diversity represented was limited. Sampling was restricted to blood, and TCR repertoires in tissue are likely to differ from TCR repertoires in blood. Clonotypes shared by all four sorted-subset donors showed higher generation probabilities than non-shared clonotypes.

With respect to this clone: Its cognate antigen has yet to be identified. One base away there is no much larger clone; base qualities are not given.

There are 12 amino acids in the CDR3, from cysteine to phenylalanine inclusive. This entry keeps only the CDR3 DNA: 36 bases, framed from base 1. The V and J ends are trimmed by 1 base and 4 bases, leaving 7 bases between them. Based on the germline V gene (reference sequence), the CDR1 and CDR2 sequences are GTSNPN and SVGIG. The donors were healthy, HIV-negative adults with no recently reported acute infections or vaccinations. All donors were Caucasian adults living in Nashville, Tennessee, USA. Magnetic negative selection was used to enrich CD4+ T cells, after which naive cells were positively selected on CD45RA and the negative fraction became the memory subset. Blood was collected by leukapheresis, and PBMCs were isolated by Ficoll-Histopaque density gradient centrifugation and then cryopreserved in liquid nitrogen vapor phase. Analytical flow cytometry was used to check the purity and quantity of each magnetically sorted T cell population. Genomic DNA was isolated from every sorted fraction and measured by UV absorbance on a Nanodrop 2000c.

Using the deep immunoSEQ assay, TCR CDR3 regions were amplified from genomic DNA by multiplex PCR. Genomic DNA extracted from each cell subset was distributed evenly over all wells of several immunoSEQ 96-well plates, and each plate served as one replicate. Each replicate PCR for sorted subsets received around 200 ng genomic DNA, equal to about 29,000 T cell genomes. Purified libraries were quantified with a Qubit 3.0 fluorometer, sized on a Bioanalyzer 2100, and re-quantified with the KAPA Library Quantification kit. Each immunoSEQ 96-well plate was sequenced on its own single-read 150-cycle Illumina NextSeq 550 flow cell. The paper's data handling went like this. Because the immunoSEQ output held only junctional sequences and lacked quality scores, the filtering could not match the filtering applied to full-length reads. Sequences were annotated with PyIR, a Python wrapper for IgBLAST v1.9, using IMGT germline references to assign V/J genes and CDR3. Reads were filtered out if the reads had weak V/J assignments (E-value above 1e-6), no CDR3, stop codons, out-of-frame junctions, or ambiguous translated residues. A V3J clonotype was defined by an identical inferred V gene, J gene, and CDR3 amino acid sequence. Percentage overlap between repertoires was computed as shared unique clonotypes divided by the size of the smaller repertoire. Three approaches were used to assess repertoire richness: RTK rarefaction, the Chao1 estimator, and Recon v2.1 estimates of unobserved clonotypes. For all TCRbeta clonotypes obtained by the gDNA method from a few donors, generation probabilities were computed with OLGA. What TCRdb holds here is the immuneACCESS table cut down to in-frame rearrangements. Part of the clones is not present; checked against another copy, under half of the missing clones reflect an unresolved V gene, and the others are unexplained. From that table come the V and J calls and clone size; the DNA was used to work out D and trimming. This sample is represented by some 500,000 clones; about 96% of them were singletons. Nearly 0.065% of the sample belongs to the ten largest clones.

This TCR came from a woman in her thirties in good health. Material for sequencing was naive CD4+ T cells sorted from blood. This sample's cell subset or site label indicates: CD45RA+ positively selected. The chain is assembled from TRBV30 and TRBJ2-5; tentative D gene TRBD2, with 5 bases matching. CDR3 sequence: CAWSAGVETQYF. The sequenced DNA: TGTGCCTGGAGTGCCGGGGTAGAGACCCAGTACTTC.